This T cell receptor beta chain emerged from a study of blood T cell repertoires in COVID-19. The wider study: Acute and convalescent COVID-19 specimens originated in the United States, Italy and Spain. The cDNA or gDNA used as material had been derived from T cells, B-cell-depleted T cells, or PBMCs.

V shed 5 bases and J 7 bases; nucleotides not matched to a gene: 10. The germline CDR1 and CDR2 sequences are SNHLY and FYNNEI. The length of the CDR3 is 15 residues. How the authors handled the data: Estimation of nucleated cell counts was performed using reference gene primer amplification. Sequencing used immunoSEQ multiplex PCR; TCRdb keeps in-frame clones, though not all of them. V, J and clone size reflect that table, while D and trimming were determined from the DNA. The table has about 170,000 clones, approximately 90% seen once. The sequence came from a man aged 50 to 59 who had recovered from COVID-19. Material: peripheral blood. The rearrangement links TRBV2 to TRBJ1-4; 7 bases agree with TRBD1. DNA for the CDR3: TGTGCCAGCAGTCCACGACAGGGTAGCGGTGAAAAACTGTTTTTT. Translated, it gives CASSPRQGSGEKLFF. The full variable domain, rest sourced from reference TRBV2 and TRBJ1-4, is EPEVTQTPSHQVTQMGQEVILRCVPISNHLYFYWYRQILGQKVEFLVSFYNNEISEKSEIFDDQFSVERPDGSNFTLKIRSTKLEDSAMYFCASSPRQGSGEKLFFGSGTQLSVL.